This T cell receptor (beta chain) was sequenced for a study of T cells in Graves' hyperthyroidism and ophthalmopathy. For the study at large: Any treatment followed the collection of peripheral blood at initial diagnosis.

Researchers amplified the TCR beta CDR3 regions from RNA transcripts. First-round RT-PCR with HTBI primers amplified the TCR CDR3 region. TCRdb re-analysed the multiplex PCR reads in MiXCR, keeping a single row per CDR3 protein. The sample records about 130,000 distinct CDR3 sequences, around 20% being singletons. Study results and caveats: Patients with ophthalmopathy were separated from those with stable hyperthyroidism by a 13 V-J model.

V lost 4 bases and J lost 6; bases outside the gene matches: 9. The CDR3 runs to 15 residues. CDR1 and CDR2 (germline): SGHRS, YFSETQ. This clonotype came up many times. The antigen is not known. Specimen: blood. The source of this sequence is a woman between 45 and 60 years old with Graves' hyperthyroidism that later progressed to Graves' ophthalmopathy. The chain employs TRBV5-1 and TRBJ2-3; 9 bases are shared with TRBD2. The CDR3 DNA is TGCGCCAGCAGCGTGATAGCGGGAGTTTCCGATACGCAGTATTTT. This sequence encodes CASSVIAGVSDTQYF.